These T cell receptor beta chains were read from a single sample in a study of cytomegalovirus exposure and HLA in healthy donors. The assay was immunoSEQ multiplex PCR, and TCRdb's table has in-frame clones only and misses some. The table shows around 150,000 clones, with around nine tenths occurring only once. Sequencing was done on a sample of PBMCs. These receptors originate from a woman in her twenties or thirties in good health and CMV-seronegative. The CDR3 runs from the conserved cysteine through the conserved F or W. A D gene is named only where the DNA matches it firmly. Clone size appears in some rows only: once, few, many, or a class for an expanded clone.

V gene	D gene	clone size	CDR3 length	J gene	CDR3 DNA	CDR3 protein
TRBV6-5	TRBD1	.	15	TRBJ2-5	TGTGCCAGCAGTTACGGGACAGGGGGCCGGGAGACCCAGTACTTC	CASSYGTGGRETQYF
TRBV10-2	.	.	14	TRBJ2-7	TGCGCCAGCAGTGAGGACTGGATCTCCTACGAGCAGTACTTC	CASSEDWISYEQYF
TRBV27	.	.	14	TRBJ2-5	TGTGCCAGCAGTTTGATAGGGGTATCAGAGACCCAGTACTTC	CASSLIGVSETQYF
TRBV6-1	TRBD1	.	14	TRBJ1-5	TGTGCCAGCAGATGGACAGGGGGCTATCAGCCCCAGCATTTT	CASRWTGGYQPQHF
TRBV5-1	TRBD1	.	14	TRBJ1-1	TGCGCCAGCAGCCCAGCAGGGGGCGGCACTGAAGCTTTCTTT	CASSPAGGGTEAFF
TRBV4-3	TRBD1	once	16	TRBJ1-6	TGCGCCAGCAGCCAGGGTACCGGGACAGGGACATCACCCCTCCACTTT	CASSQGTGTGTSPLHF
TRBV25-1	TRBD1	.	14	TRBJ2-5	TGTGCCAGCAGTGAATGGGGACAGGACCCAGAGCAGTACTTC	CASSEWGQDPEQYF
TRBV5-1	TRBD1	.	15	TRBJ1-2	TGCGCCAGCAGCTTGGGGACAGGCCTTAACTATGGCTACACCTTC	CASSLGTGLNYGYTF
TRBV4-1	TRBD2	.	15	TRBJ2-7	TGCGCCAGCAGCCCCCTCAGCGGGAGGACTTACGAGCAGTACTTC	CASSPLSGRTYEQYF
TRBV15	.	.	15	TRBJ2-1	TGTGCCACCAGCGGGGGGGGGCAATCCTACAATGAGCAGTTCTTC	CATSGGGQSYNEQFF
TRBV6-5	.	.	14	TRBJ1-2	TGTGCCAGTAGGTCCGGCAGCCTAGACTATGGCTACACCTTC	CASRSGSLDYGYTF
TRBV15	.	once	15	TRBJ2-4	TGTGCCACCAGCAGAGATAAGAGCCTCAAAAACATTCAGTACTTC	CATSRDKSLKNIQYF
TRBV6-1	TRBD1	.	13	TRBJ1-2	TGTGCCAGCACCGGACAGGGCCTCTATGGCTACGCCTTC	CASTGQGLYGYAF
TRBV5-4	.	.	18	TRBJ2-6	TGTGCCAGCAGCCCCCGCGGCGGGAACCCCACTGGGGCCAACGTCCTGACTTTC	CASSPRGGNPTGANVLTF
TRBV2	.	once	13	TRBJ2-7	TGTGCCAGCAGTGACCCGGGGGCCTACGAGCAGTACTTC	CASSDPGAYEQYF
TRBV4-3	.	.	13	TRBJ1-4	TGCGCCAGCAGCCCCGGGACAAGGGAAAAACTGTTTTTT	CASSPGTREKLFF
TRBV7-8	TRBD1	.	14	TRBJ2-7	TGTGCCAGCAGCTTGCCAGGGGGTGGGTACGAGCAGTACTTC	CASSLPGGGYEQYF
TRBV30	TRBD1	.	14	TRBJ2-7	TGTGCCTGGAGTGTGGCAGGGGGTACGAACGAGCAGTACTTC	CAWSVAGGTNEQYF
TRBV19	TRBD1	.	15	TRBJ1-4	TGTGCCAGTAGGGACAGGGCCCATGGAAGGGAAAAACTGTTTTTT	CASRDRAHGREKLFF
TRBV27	TRBD2	.	14	TRBJ2-7	TGTGCCAGCAGATTCCACAGCGGGAACAACGAGCAGTACTTC	CASRFHSGNNEQYF
TRBV19	TRBD2	.	21	TRBJ2-1	TGTGCCAGTAGTAGCATGACAGGGGGCGGCGGGACTAGCGGGAGGATTAATGAGCAGTTCTTC	CASSSMTGGGGTSGRINEQFF
TRBV6-5	.	few	13	TRBJ1-5	TGTGCCACCAAAAACGGGGGCAATCAGCCCCAGCATTTT	CATKNGGNQPQHF
TRBV27	.	.	13	TRBJ2-1	TGTGCCAGCACTGCCCCCGGGTACAATGAGCAGTTCTTC	CASTAPGYNEQFF
TRBV19	.	.	13	TRBJ1-1	TGTGCCAGCAGAGGGATTTTGAACACTGAAGCTTTCTTT	CASRGILNTEAFF
TRBV7-2	TRBD2	.	16	TRBJ2-2	TGTGCCAGCAGTTGGACTAGCGGGAGTGTTACCGGGGAGCTGTTTTTT	CASSWTSGSVTGELFF
TRBV5-1	TRBD2	.	15	TRBJ2-3	TGCGCCAGCAGCCGCGGGGGGAGAAGCACAGATACGCAGTATTTT	CASSRGGRSTDTQYF
TRBV28	.	.	18	TRBJ1-5	TGTGCCAGCAGTTCCGGCCGGTCGAGCGGGGGGACGGGCCAGCCCCAGCATTTT	CASSSGRSSGGTGQPQHF
TRBV6-6	TRBD1	.	15	TRBJ1-2	TGTGCCAGCAGTTACGGAGACAGGGGGTTGAATGGCTACACCTTC	CASSYGDRGLNGYTF
TRBV4-1	.	.	14	TRBJ1-5	TGCGCCAGCAGCCAAGCAGGGGGCAATCAGCCCCAGCATTTT	CASSQAGGNQPQHF
TRBV27	.	.	14	TRBJ1-1	TGTGCCAGCAGTGGCTCGCGGGTGAACACTGAAGCTTTCTTT	CASSGSRVNTEAFF
TRBV19	TRBD1	once	14	TRBJ1-1	TGTGCCAGTAGTATATCGACAGGGAGAACTGAAGCTTTCTTT	CASSISTGRTEAFF
TRBV18	.	.	12	TRBJ2-5	TGTGCCAGCTCACCCGATCGAGGGACCCAGTACTTC	CASSPDRGTQYF
TRBV10-3	.	once	13	TRBJ2-3	TGTGCCATCAGTTATACTAGCACAGATACGCAGTATTTT	CAISYTSTDTQYF
TRBV20-1	.	.	11	TRBJ2-5	TGCAGTGCTAGAGAGGGGCAAAAGCAGTACTTC	CSAREGQKQYF